This paragraph reports one T cell receptor (beta chain). Its antigen is as yet unknown. This sample was taken from a study of T-cell memory formation after mild COVID-19. Study-level findings and limits: Pre-infection memory already had some responding clones, implying cross-reactive memory joined. CD4+ contracting clones were found mainly in CM and EM, and CD8+ ones in EMRA.

From the 5' RACE reads, TCRdb called clonotypes with MiXCR, one entry per CDR3 protein. The sample carries some 180,000 distinct CDR3 sequences, 15% to 20% recorded once. The CDR3 consists of 14 residues. Trimming took 3 bases from V and 2 from J, leaving 8 bases between them. The germline gives CDR1 MDHEN, CDR2 SYDVKM. Input material: PBMCs or a T cell subset sorted from them (not recorded which). The clonotype comes from a man between 18 and 29 years old who had mild COVID-19 (a few samples of this study predate the infection). Cell type and time point are not known. This chain uses TRBV28 with TRBJ1-5; D perhaps matches TRBD1 (5 bases). The CDR3 DNA sequence: TGTGCCAGCAGTTTGGGACTCCGCAATCAGCCCCAGCATTTT. Protein: CASSLGLRNQPQHF.